The 18 T cell receptor beta chains below were found in one sample sequenced in a study of control samples from healthy donors and cancer patients. Sequenced by immunoSEQ multiplex PCR; TCRdb stores in-frame clones only, minus some. The sample includes about 98,000 clones, almost 85% of them seen just once. The sequencing sample was made of blood. Receptor source: a man aged 55 to 70 in good health.

The chain links TRBV6-5 to TRBJ2-1; 8 bases fit TRBD1. Trimming took 5 bases from V and 9 from J; bases not matched to a gene: 9. This CDR3 comprises 14 residues. Germline V gives CDR1 MNHEY, CDR2 SVGAGI. The CDR3 nucleotides read TGTGCCAGCAGTACCGGGACAGGTCATGGTGAGCAGTTCTTC. Its protein is CASSTGTGHGEQFF.

V gene TRBV5-6 combines with J gene TRBJ1-3; 7 nucleotides match TRBD1. Germline V gene data show CDR1 as SGHDT and CDR2 as YYEEEE. V shed 1 base and J 5 bases; nucleotides not matched to a gene: 3. The CDR3 covers 14 residues. CDR3 nucleotide sequence: TGTGCCAGCAGCTTGCGTAGGGGGCGAAACACCATATATTTT. Its protein product is CASSLRRGRNTIYF.

This clone was seen only once. This rearrangement joins TRBV30 to TRBJ1-1; D is uncertain. The V and J ends lost 2 bases and 0 bases respectively, with 22 bases between them. The CDR3 runs to 18 residues. Germline V CDR1 and CDR2: GTSNPN, SVGIG (reference sequence). The CDR3: CAWSPTWPIQVLNTEAFF. The CDR3 bases are TGTGCCTGGAGTCCGACTTGGCCGATCCAGGTCCTGAACACTGAAGCTTTCTTT.

The CDR3 region is CASSLALSGLTDTQYF. DNA of the CDR3: TGTGCCAGCAGCTTAGCGCTGTCGGGACTCACAGATACGCAGTATTTT. This chain connects TRBV7-8 to TRBJ2-3, with D perhaps matching TRBD2 (6 bases). The V gene lost 0 bases and the J gene lost 2 bases, with 12 bases spanning the gap. In germline, CDR1 is SGHVS, CDR2 FQNEAQ. The CDR3 is 16 amino acids.

The DNA for the CDR3 is TGTGCCAGCAGCCCCAGATCCGGGACTCCAACCTACGAGCAGTACTTC. Encoded protein: CASSPRSGTPTYEQYF. This chain connects TRBV7-8 to TRBJ2-7; a weak D match, TRBD2 (6 bases). The CDR3 is made up of 16 amino acids. Trimming left V 5 bases short and J 2 bases short, with 19 bases between. Germline V lookup: CDR1 SGHVS, CDR2 FQNEAQ.

The chain employs TRBV20-1 and TRBJ2-7; 8 nucleotides align to TRBD2. Germline trimming cut 6 bases from V and 0 bases from J; bases unmatched to any gene: 7. Germline values: CDR1 DFQATT, CDR2 SNEGSKA (reference sequence). The CDR3 totals 14 residues. DNA of the CDR3: TGCAGTGCGAGTAGCGGGACCGCCTCCTACGAGCAGTACTTC. This codes for CSASSGTASYEQYF.

The chain carries TRBV25-1 and TRBJ2-3; 8 bases align to TRBD2. Germline trimming cut 3 bases from V and 2 bases from J; bases unmatched to any gene: 1. The CDR3 extends over 14 amino acids. Per the germline V gene, CDR1 is MGHDK and CDR2 is SYGVNS. CDR3 coding DNA: TGTGCCAGCAGTGAGACTAGCGCCACAGATACGCAGTATTTT. It codes for CASSETSATDTQYF.

The chain joins TRBV21-1 to TRBJ1-4; no DNA check was done on the table's D call, TRBD1. TRBV21-1 constitutes a pseudogene. This CDR3 contains 17 residues. CDR3 nucleotides: TGTGCCAGCAGCAAAGTAACTCGAGACAGGGCAAATGAAAAACTGTTTTTT. It encodes CASSKVTRDRANEKLFF.

V gene TRBV7-6 combines with J gene TRBJ1-6; 8 bases agree with TRBD1. CDR3 size: 16 residues. Trimming at V came to 5 bases and at J to 1 base, leaving 4 bases not matched to a gene. Germline V gene sequence: CDR1 SGHVS, CDR2 FNYEAQ. The CDR3 sequence: CASSPRGLSYNSPLHF. The CDR3 coding sequence is TGTGCCAGCAGCCCCAGGGGGCTTTCCTATAATTCACCCCTCCACTTT.

To note about this clone: This CDR3 is also generated by other DNA sequences in the sample. This chain links TRBV28 with TRBJ1-1, with 10 nucleotides matching TRBD1. Germline CDR1 reads MDHEN; CDR2 reads SYDVKM. The length of the CDR3 is 13 residues. The J segment lost 4 bases and the V segment lost 9 bases, leaving 5 bases of the junction unmatched. Here the CDR3 DNA reads TGTGCCAGTCGGACAGGGGGTCGCACTGAAGCTTTCTTT. Amino acids: CASRTGGRTEAFF. The entire variable domain, with the rest obtained from reference TRBV28 and TRBJ1-1, is as follows: DVKVTQSSRYLVKRTGEKVFLECVQDMDHENMFWYRQDPGLGLRLIYFSYDVKMKEKGDIPEGYSVSREKKERFSLILESASTNQTSMYLCASRTGGRTEAFFGQGTRLTVV.

The V gene is TRBV12-3 or TRBV12-4, the J gene TRBJ2-5; no clear D. The CDR3 totals 13 residues. The ends were cut back, 5 bases at V and 4 bases at J, with 11 bases in the middle. The CDR3 sequence: CASSRLPGETQYF. The CDR3 bases are TGTGCCAGCAGTAGATTGCCAGGAGAGACCCAGTACTTC.

CDR3 nucleotides: TGTGCCAGCAGCTTCTGGGGGACGAACACCGGGGAGCTGTTTTTT. Its translation is CASSFWGTNTGELFF. The V call is TRBV7-2, the J call TRBJ2-2; D may be TRBD1 or TRBD2 (5 bases each). Germline CDR1 and CDR2: SGHTA and FQGNSA. This CDR3 has 15 residues. Trimming removed 3 bases at V and 0 bases at J, with 8 bases between.

The genes are TRBV19 and TRBJ2-2, with 7 positions matching TRBD2. V trimming: 6 bases; J trimming: 6 bases; junction bases outside the gene matches: 10. The CDR3 covers 15 residues. Germline-derived CDR1 and CDR2 are LNHDA and SQIVND (reference sequence). The CDR3 here is CASRGQGGVAGELFF. The CDR3 region has the DNA TGTGCCAGTAGGGGGCAGGGAGGGGTTGCCGGGGAGCTGTTTTTT.

The rearrangement joins TRBV2 to TRBJ2-3; D call uncertain. V lost 1 base, J lost 4 bases, and 9 bases lay in between. Germline V lookup: CDR1 SNHLY, CDR2 FYNNEI. This CDR3 is 14 amino acids long. The CDR3 loop reads CASSEVLSPDTQYF. CDR3 in DNA: TGTGCCAGCAGTGAAGTTCTATCCCCAGATACGCAGTATTTT.

This rearrangement joins TRBV7-8 to TRBJ1-5; D uncertain. CDR1 and CDR2 from the germline V gene are SGHVS and FQNEAQ. The CDR3 has 19 amino acids. The V and J ends lost 1 base and 0 bases respectively, with 19 bases between them. CDR3 bases: TGTGCCAGCAGCTTAGAACACCCCAGAAACCTATATAGCAATCAGCCCCAGCATTTT. Its translation is CASSLEHPRNLYSNQPQHF.

The V call is TRBV20-1, the J call TRBJ2-7; no firm D call. CDR1 DFQATT and CDR2 SNEGSKA come from the germline V gene (reference sequence). V gave up 2 bases and J gave up 3 bases, with 5 bases separating them. The CDR3 loop spans 11 amino acids. As DNA, the CDR3 is TGCAGTGCTAGATCCGACTACGAGCAGTACTTC. Protein product: CSARSDYEQYF.

The chain combines TRBV30 with TRBJ1-1; 9 bases align to TRBD1. After removal of 3 bases from V and 10 bases from J, the junction contained 3 bases not matched to a gene. This CDR3 contains 11 residues. CDR1 and CDR2 (germline): GTSNPN, SVGIG (reference sequence). CDR3 loop: CAWRQGASAFF. As DNA, the CDR3 is TGTGCCTGGAGACAGGGGGCTTCAGCTTTCTTT.

V usage is TRBV19 and J usage is TRBJ2-5; 7 nucleotides align to TRBD2. The CDR3 runs to 15 residues. The ends lost 5 bases at V and 5 bases at J; junction bases unmatched: 11. Germline loops: CDR1 LNHDA, CDR2 SQIVND (reference sequence). The CDR3 nucleotides are TGTGCCAGTAGTCGGCGACTCACTAGCGCGGAGACCCAGTACTTC. Translated: CASSRRLTSAETQYF. The whole variable domain, filled in from reference TRBV19 and TRBJ2-5, reads DGGITQSPKYLFRKEGQNVTLSCEQNLNHDAMYWYRQDPGQGLRLIYYSQIVNDFQKGDIAEGYSVSREKKESFPLTVTSAQKNPTAFYLCASSRRLTSAETQYFGPGTRLLVL.